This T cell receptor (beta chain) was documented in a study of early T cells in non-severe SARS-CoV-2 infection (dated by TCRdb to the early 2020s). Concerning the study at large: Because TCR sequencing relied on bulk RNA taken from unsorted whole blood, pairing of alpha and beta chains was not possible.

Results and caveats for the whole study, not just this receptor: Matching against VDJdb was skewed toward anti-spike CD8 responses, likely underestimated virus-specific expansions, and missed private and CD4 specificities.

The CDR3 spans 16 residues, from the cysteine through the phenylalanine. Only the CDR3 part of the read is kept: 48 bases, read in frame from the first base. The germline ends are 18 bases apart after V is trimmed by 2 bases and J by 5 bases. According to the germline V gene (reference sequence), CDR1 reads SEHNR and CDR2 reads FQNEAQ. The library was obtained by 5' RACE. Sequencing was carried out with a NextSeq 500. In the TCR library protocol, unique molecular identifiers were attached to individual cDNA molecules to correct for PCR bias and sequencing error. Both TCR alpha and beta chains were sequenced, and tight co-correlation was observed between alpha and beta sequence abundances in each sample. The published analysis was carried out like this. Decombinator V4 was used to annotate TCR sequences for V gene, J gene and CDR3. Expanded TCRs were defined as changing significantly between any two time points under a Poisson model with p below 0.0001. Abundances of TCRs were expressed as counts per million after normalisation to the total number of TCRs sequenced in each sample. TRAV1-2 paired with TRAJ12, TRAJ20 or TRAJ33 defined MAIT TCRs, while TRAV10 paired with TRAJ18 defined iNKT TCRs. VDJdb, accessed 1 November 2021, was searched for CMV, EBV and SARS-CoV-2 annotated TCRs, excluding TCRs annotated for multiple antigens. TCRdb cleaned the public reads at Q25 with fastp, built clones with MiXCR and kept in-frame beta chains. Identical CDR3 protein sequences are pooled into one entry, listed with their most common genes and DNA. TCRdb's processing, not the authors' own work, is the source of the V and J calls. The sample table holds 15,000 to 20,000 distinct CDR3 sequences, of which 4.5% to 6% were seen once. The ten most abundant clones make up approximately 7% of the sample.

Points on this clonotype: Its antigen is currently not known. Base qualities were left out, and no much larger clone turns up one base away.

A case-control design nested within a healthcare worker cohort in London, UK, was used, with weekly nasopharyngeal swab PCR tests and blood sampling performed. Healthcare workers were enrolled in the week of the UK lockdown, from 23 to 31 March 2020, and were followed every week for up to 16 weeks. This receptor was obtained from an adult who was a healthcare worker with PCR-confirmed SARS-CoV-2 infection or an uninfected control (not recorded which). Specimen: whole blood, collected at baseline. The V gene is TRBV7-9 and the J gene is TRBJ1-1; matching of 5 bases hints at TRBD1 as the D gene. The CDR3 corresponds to CASSLTGPRSRTEAFF. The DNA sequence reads TGTGCCAGCAGCTTAACAGGCCCGCGCTCCCGTACTGAAGCTTTCTTT.